These 4 T cell receptor beta chains originate from one sample sequenced in a study of blood T cell repertoires in COVID-19. Only in-frame clones appear in the TCRdb table, and some are missing; sequencing was by immunoSEQ multiplex PCR. The sample records some 190,000 clones, around 84% being singletons. The sequenced sample consisted of PBMCs or T cells enriched from blood (not recorded which). The receptors come from a woman aged 25-40 years who had been exposed to COVID-19.

This sequence joins TRBV30 and TRBJ2-5; 7 nucleotides agree with TRBD2. In germline, CDR1 is GTSNPN, CDR2 SVGIG (reference sequence). V trimming: 3 bases; J trimming: 2 bases; junction bases outside the gene matches: 9. CDR3 size: 15 residues. The CDR3 coding sequence is TGTGCCTGGAGAGAAGGGCGGGGGAGTCAAGAGACCCAGTACTTC. Its translation: CAWREGRGSQETQYF.

The chain joins TRBV19 to TRBJ1-4; 9 bases are a match to TRBD1. The CDR3 has 14 amino acids. Germline CDR1 LNHDA, CDR2 SQIVND (reference sequence). Trimming at V came to 5 bases and at J to 6 bases, leaving 4 bases not matched to a gene. For the CDR3, the DNA is TGTGCCAGTAGTGCCCGACAGGGGGATGAAAAACTGTTTTTT. As protein: CASSARQGDEKLFF.

The rearrangement links TRBV29-1 to TRBJ2-1; 11 nucleotides line up with TRBD1. The germline gives CDR1 SQVTM, CDR2 ANQGSEA. CDR3 length: 14 residues. With 1 base clipped from V and 8 bases from J, the junction kept 4 bases outside the gene matches. In nucleotides, the CDR3 is TGCAGCGTTGAAGGGGGACAGGGGGTTGATGAGCAGTTCTTC. Encoded protein: CSVEGGQGVDEQFF.

This clone was detected a few times. The V call is TRBV6-5, the J call TRBJ1-5; D gene unclear. CDR1 is MNHEY, CDR2 SVGAGI, per germline. V was cut by 0 bases and J by 7 bases, with 7 bases left in between. The CDR3 length is 13 residues. The CDR3 DNA reads as TGTGCCAGCAGTTACTCGTGGCACCAGCCCCAGCATTTT. Translation: CASSYSWHQPQHF.